Below, 15 T cell receptor beta chains from the same sample are listed, as sequenced in a study of blood T cell repertoires in COVID-19. TCRdb's table, derived via immunoSEQ multiplex PCR, lists solely in-frame clones and lacks some. The table has around 200,000 clones, 80% to 90% seen once. Sequenced input: PBMCs or T cells enriched from blood (not recorded which). The source of these receptors is a man between 18 and 35 years old with acute COVID-19.

The chain employs TRBV9 and TRBJ2-7; TRBD2 matches at 7 bases. With 3 bases clipped from V and 5 bases from J, the junction kept 11 bases outside the gene matches. Germline V lookup: CDR1 SGDLS, CDR2 YYNGEE. CDR3 length equals 15 residues. This CDR3 is CASSAGGEGRHEQYF. The CDR3 coding sequence is TGTGCCAGCAGCGCCGGAGGGGAGGGCCGGCACGAGCAGTACTTC.

The chain uses TRBV2 and TRBJ1-5; 10 bases are a match to TRBD1. Looked up from germline, CDR1 is SNHLY and CDR2 is FYNNEI. With V trimmed by 6 bases and J by 0 bases, 11 bases remained unmatched. The CDR3 contains 18 residues. The CDR3 region is CASRGRGTGAFSNQPQHF. CDR3 in DNA: TGTGCCAGCAGGGGAAGGGGGACAGGGGCTTTTAGCAATCAGCCCCAGCATTTT. Together with reference TRBV2 and TRBJ1-5, the CDR3 gives the full variable domain: EPEVTQTPSHQVTQMGQEVILRCVPISNHLYFYWYRQILGQKVEFLVSFYNNEISEKSEIFDDQFSVERPDGSNFTLKIRSTKLEDSAMYFCASRGRGTGAFSNQPQHFGDGTRLSIL.

V is TRBV18 and J is TRBJ1-4; D is uncertain. The germline V gene encodes CDR1 KGHSH and CDR2 LQKENI. CDR3 length: 15 amino acids. V was trimmed by 1 base and J by 0 bases, leaving 6 bases between them. The DNA of the CDR3 is TGTGCCAGCTCACCACTGGGAGCAACTAATGAAAAACTGTTTTTT. Its protein product is CASSPLGATNEKLFF.

The chain has TRBV11-3 and TRBJ2-7; 10 bases map to TRBD2. Trimming cost V 5 bases and J 0 bases; bases outside gene matches: 10. Germline V gene sequence: CDR1 SGHNT, CDR2 YENEEA. This CDR3 is 17 amino acids long. This chain's CDR3 is CASSLRVAGGPSYEQYF. The CDR3 region has the DNA TGTGCCAGCAGCCTGCGAGTAGCGGGAGGACCCTCCTACGAGCAGTACTTC.

The gene calls are TRBV12-2 and TRBJ2-2; the listed D gene, TRBD1, was not tested against the DNA. TRBV12-2 is a known pseudogene. The CDR3 contains 18 residues. As DNA, the CDR3 is TGTGCAAGTCGCCCATTACAGGGGCCGTATACGGGCACCGGGGAGCTGTTTTTT. As protein: CASRPLQGPYTGTGELFF.

This chain joins TRBV27 and TRBJ2-7; the D gene is possibly TRBD1 (7 bases). V was clipped by 5 bases and J by 7 bases, with 21 bases between them. Germline V lookup: CDR1 MNHEY, CDR2 SMNVEV (reference sequence). The CDR3 runs to 15 residues. The CDR3 here is CASSPPRGRIEEQYF. In nucleotides, the CDR3 is TGTGCCAGCAGTCCCCCCAGGGGGAGGATTGAAGAGCAGTACTTC.

The chain links TRBV5-5 to TRBJ2-7; perhaps TRBD1 as D (6 bases). The germline V and J ends were trimmed by 5 bases and 4 bases, with 10 bases remaining between them. This CDR3 comprises 12 residues. Germline-derived CDR1 and CDR2 are SGHKS and YYEKEE (reference sequence). CDR3 coding DNA: TGTGCCAGCAGTTCTACAGGGTACGAGCAGTACTTC. Translation: CASSSTGYEQYF. Based on the CDR3 plus reference TRBV5-5 and TRBJ2-7, the full variable domain is DAGVTQSPTHLIKTRGQQVTLRCSPISGHKSVSWYQQVLGQGPQFIFQYYEKEERGRGNFPDRFSARQFPNYSSELNVNALLLGDSALYLCASSSTGYEQYFGPGTRLTVT.

In this sample, this clone turned up many times. V gene TRBV28 combines with J gene TRBJ1-4; D unclear. Trimming took 5 bases from V and 0 from J, leaving 7 bases between them. Germline assignment: CDR1 MDHEN and CDR2 SYDVKM. This CDR3 spans 14 amino acids. CDR3 in amino acids: CASSAGSTNEKLFF. The CDR3 DNA is TGTGCCAGCAGTGCAGGATCAACTAATGAAAAACTGTTTTTT.

This chain connects TRBV28 to TRBJ2-2; no firm D call. The CDR3 loop spans 14 amino acids. Germline CDR1 MDHEN, CDR2 SYDVKM. V shed 6 bases and J shed 5 bases, with 13 bases lying between them. The CDR3 bases are TGTGCCAGCAGCCCGGTCTCGCGGACCGGGGAGCTGTTTTTT. Translated: CASSPVSRTGELFF.

By its share, this clone is medium-sized. In DNA form, the CDR3 reads TGTGCCAGCAGCCAACTCAATCAGCCCCAGCATTTT. This sequence encodes CASSQLNQPQHF. The chain uses TRBV3-1 (or the pseudogene TRBV3-2) and TRBJ1-5; D uncertain. The CDR3 totals 12 residues. Trimming cost V 2 bases and J 3 bases, with 2 bases left between them. Looked up from germline, CDR1 is LGHDT and CDR2 is YNNKEL (reference sequence).

The chain uses TRBV9 and TRBJ1-1, with TRBD1 identical over 8 bases. Germline V CDR1 and CDR2: SGDLS, YYNGEE. The V gene end was trimmed by 0 bases and the J gene end by 0 bases; junction bases not matched to a gene: 10. This CDR3 is built from 18 residues. CDR3 region: CASSVAGGQGYMNTEAFF. The CDR3 nucleotides are TGTGCCAGCAGCGTAGCTGGTGGACAGGGTTACATGAACACTGAAGCTTTCTTT.

The CDR3 reads CASSIGPGLGANEQFF. In nucleotides, the CDR3 is TGTGCCAGTAGTATAGGACCGGGACTAGGCGCCAATGAGCAGTTCTTC. This rearrangement joins TRBV19 to TRBJ2-1; 8 bases line up with TRBD2. The germline V gene has CDR1 LNHDA and CDR2 SQIVND (reference sequence). The V segment lost 1 base and the J segment 6 bases; nucleotides outside the gene matches: 8. The CDR3 covers 16 residues.

The chain has TRBV2 and TRBJ2-1, with 8 bases fitting TRBD2. The J segment lost 3 bases and the V segment lost 4 bases, leaving 11 bases of the junction unmatched. Germline assignment: CDR1 SNHLY and CDR2 FYNNEI. The CDR3 is made up of 17 amino acids. This CDR3 is CASSGGVAGGGYNEQFF. CDR3 DNA: TGTGCCAGCAGTGGTGGGGTGGCGGGAGGTGGCTACAATGAGCAGTTCTTC.

The V and J genes are TRBV28 and TRBJ2-7, with 7 bases fitting TRBD1. The germline V gene encodes CDR1 MDHEN and CDR2 SYDVKM. The CDR3 is 12 residues long. The CDR3, as DNA: TGTGCTTCACTGGGGACAGCCTACGAGCAGTACTTC. Encoded protein: CASLGTAYEQYF.

The J gene is TRBJ1-2, the V gene TRBV11-3; D possibly corresponds to TRBD1 (6 bases). This CDR3 has 16 amino acids. From germline, CDR1 is SGHNT and CDR2 YENEEA. The germline V and J ends were trimmed by 5 bases and 2 bases, with 18 bases remaining between them. DNA of the CDR3: TGTGCCAGCAGCGGAGCGGACAGCCAATTAAACTATGGCTACACCTTC. It encodes CASSGADSQLNYGYTF.